Below are 7 T cell receptor beta chains sequenced from a single sample in a study of cytomegalovirus exposure and HLA in healthy donors. Profiled with immunoSEQ multiplex PCR; TCRdb holds only in-frame clones, not every one. Of around 300,000 clones listed, about 86% were seen once; the top ten hold approximately 1%. Sequenced input: PBMCs. Receptors were obtained from a woman between 18 and 30 years old in good health and CMV-seronegative.

This clone came up once. The chain employs TRBV18 and TRBJ1-1, with 7 bases lining up with TRBD1. Germline-derived CDR1 and CDR2 are KGHSH and LQKENI. This CDR3 spans 16 amino acids. V trimming: 1 base; J trimming: 5 bases; junction bases outside the gene matches: 10. This CDR3 is CASSPLDRAQSTEAFF. CDR3 bases: TGTGCCAGCTCACCACTCGACAGGGCACAATCGACTGAAGCTTTCTTT. Full variable domain (missing parts from reference TRBV18 and TRBJ1-1): NAGVMQNPRHLVRRRGQEARLRCSPMKGHSHVYWYRQLPEEGLKFMVYLQKENIIDESGMPKERFSAEFPKEGPSILRIQQVVRGDSAAYFCASSPLDRAQSTEAFFGQGTRLTVV.

The CDR3 sequence is CASSYASGRPTDTQYF. Here the CDR3 DNA reads TGTGCCAGCAGTTACGCTAGCGGGAGACCGACAGATACGCAGTATTTT. This rearrangement joins TRBV6-5 to TRBJ2-3, with 10 nucleotides matching TRBD2. V was pared by 2 bases and J by 3 bases, with 5 bases of the junction left unmatched. Germline-derived CDR1 and CDR2 are MNHEY and SVGAGI. The CDR3 sequence is 16 residues long.

The V call is TRBV2, the J call TRBJ2-2; 9 nucleotides agree with TRBD2. Germline loops: CDR1 SNHLY, CDR2 FYNNEI. Losses at the gene ends were 3 bases for V and 7 bases for J; bases not matched to a gene: 6. This CDR3 comprises 15 residues. In nucleotides, the CDR3 is TGTGCCAGCAGTGATTCTAGCGGGAAAATCGGGGAGCTGTTTTTT. Translating gives CASSDSSGKIGELFF.

The genes are TRBV4-2 and TRBJ1-2, with D maybe TRBD1 (5 bases). The CDR3 contains 15 residues. CDR1 LGHNA and CDR2 YNFKEQ come from the germline V gene. Trimming took 4 bases from V and 3 from J, leaving 15 bases between them. The CDR3 sequence is CASSPGAGRDYGYTF. In DNA, the CDR3 is TGTGCCAGCAGCCCCGGTGCAGGGAGGGACTATGGCTACACCTTC.

The gene calls are TRBV7-9 and TRBJ2-4, with D tentatively TRBD1 (6 bases). Trimming took off 4 bases at V and 0 bases at J, with 13 bases between the two ends. The CDR3 is 16 residues long. Germline-derived CDR1 and CDR2 are SEHNR and FQNEAQ (reference sequence). The CDR3 nucleotides are TGTGCCAGCAGCTCCCGACAGGAGCTAGCCAAAAACATTCAGTACTTC. This encodes CASSSRQELAKNIQYF. The full variable domain, with the rest looked up from reference TRBV7-9 and TRBJ2-4, is DTGVSQNPRHKITKRGQNVTFRCDPISEHNRLYWYRQTLGQGPEFLTYFQNEAQLEKSRLLSDRFSAERPKGSFSTLEIQRTEQGDSAMYLCASSSRQELAKNIQYFGAGTRLSVL.

The gene calls are TRBV29-1 and TRBJ1-5; a weak D match, TRBD1 (5 bases). The V end lost 2 bases, the J end lost 2 bases, and 10 bases lay between the germline ends. Germline CDR1 reads SQVTM; CDR2 reads ANQGSEA. The CDR3 is 14 residues long. For the CDR3, the DNA is TGCAGCGTTGAATGGGGGGGTCGCAATCAGCCCCAGCATTTT. This gives the protein CSVEWGGRNQPQHF.

This clone occurred a few times. The chain joins TRBV5-4 to TRBJ1-2; 7 nucleotides line up with TRBD1. CDR1 is SGHNT and CDR2 is YYREEE in the germline V gene (reference sequence). CDR3 length: 14 amino acids. V dropped 4 bases and J dropped 6; count of bases not matched to a gene: 9. The CDR3 spells CASSLITGEDGYTF. In DNA form, the CDR3 reads TGTGCCAGCAGCCTGATTACAGGGGAAGATGGCTACACCTTC.